This entry is about one T cell receptor (beta chain). The sample belongs to a study of CD8 T cells in Susac syndrome. V lost 4 bases, J lost 3 bases, and 6 bases lay in between. Germline lookup yields CDR1 LGHDT and CDR2 YNNKEL (reference sequence). CDR3 length equals 12 residues. A quantity of about 0.5 to 1 ug RNA underwent reverse transcription using random hexamers. Amplification of the TCR beta CDR3 was carried out by immunoSEQ multiplex PCR, which spanned a total of 54 Vbeta and 13 Jbeta segments. TCRdb redid the calling of the immunoSEQ multiplex PCR reads with MiXCR, one entry per CDR3 protein. Of about 200,000 distinct CDR3 sequences listed, more than 90% are singletons. Sequencing targeted TCR beta in blood CD8+ and CD4+ T cells. Negative isolation was applied to CD8+ and CD4+ T cells, and FACS enrichment was applied to TEMRA cells.

The sequence was collected from a human donor with multiple sclerosis. Sequenced input: CD4+ T cells from PBMCs. J is TRBJ1-1 and V is TRBV3-1; D not certain. The CDR3 spells CASSLYDTEAFF. DNA of the CDR3: TGTGCCAGCAGCCTCTATGACACTGAAGCTTTCTTT.